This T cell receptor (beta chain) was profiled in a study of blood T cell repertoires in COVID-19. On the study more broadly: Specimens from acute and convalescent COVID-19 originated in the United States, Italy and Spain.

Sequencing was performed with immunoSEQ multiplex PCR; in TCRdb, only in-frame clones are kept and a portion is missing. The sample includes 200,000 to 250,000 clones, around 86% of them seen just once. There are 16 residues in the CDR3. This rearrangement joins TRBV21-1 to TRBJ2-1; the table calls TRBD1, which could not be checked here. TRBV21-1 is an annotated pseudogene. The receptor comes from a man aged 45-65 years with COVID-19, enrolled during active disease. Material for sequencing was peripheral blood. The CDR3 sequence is CASSSQGGHWGDEQFF. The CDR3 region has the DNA TGTGCCAGCAGCAGCCAGGGGGGACATTGGGGCGATGAGCAGTTCTTC.